A single sample gave rise to the 18 T cell receptor beta chains below, sequenced in a study of vaccination and CD4 T cells after COVID-19. As for treatment: approximately 9-day PBMC culture with coronavirus spike peptide pools or control peptides (ViraFEST assay). These TCRs are of unknown antigen specificity. Sequencing of the DNA from cultured CD4+ T cells was carried out with the Oncomine TCR Beta short-read assay. TCRdb reprocessed the PCR reads with MiXCR, giving one entry per CDR3 protein. The sample lists almost 20,000 distinct CDR3 sequences, 45% to 70% occurring once. Sequencing was carried out using CD4+ T cells from blood, cultured in vitro. These receptors were collected from a human donor who had recovered from COVID-19.

V usage is TRBV11-3 and J usage is TRBJ1-2; 7 nucleotides match TRBD1. Looked up from germline, CDR1 is SGHNT and CDR2 is YENEEA. CDR3 length equals 14 residues. V lost 2 bases and J lost 2; bases outside the gene matches: 2. CDR3 loop: CASSLQGGNYGYTF. In DNA form, the CDR3 reads TGTGCCAGCAGCTTACAGGGGGGAAACTATGGCTACACCTTC.

The rearrangement uses TRBV5-1 and TRBJ1-5, with 9 bases matching TRBD1. Trimming removed 1 base from V and 4 bases from J; junction bases left unmatched: 12. The CDR3 is 18 residues long. The germline gives CDR1 SGHRS, CDR2 YFSETQ. The CDR3 bases are TGCGCCAGCAGCTTGTTTCCGTCCACTGGGACAGGGAATCAGCCCCAGCATTTT. Residues: CASSLFPSTGTGNQPQHF.

The table lists this clonotype with a few counts. The V gene is TRBV20-1, the J gene TRBJ2-7; 14 bases match TRBD2. Germline CDR1 is DFQATT and CDR2 is SNEGSKA (reference sequence). The CDR3 sequence is 14 residues long. Germline trimming cut 6 bases from V and 7 bases from J; bases unmatched to any gene: 8. The CDR3 DNA reads TGCAGTGCCCCTCGGGGACTAGCGGGGGTTGAGCAGTACTTC. This encodes CSAPRGLAGVEQYF.

This chain uses TRBV12-3 or TRBV12-4 with TRBJ1-3; 7 bases fit TRBD1. V was pared by 2 bases and J by 7 bases, with 14 bases of the junction left unmatched. This CDR3 has 17 residues. CDR3 DNA: TGTGCCAGCAGTTTAAGACGAACAGGGGAAAGGCTGAACACCATATATTTT. Its translation: CASSLRRTGERLNTIYF.

This chain joins TRBV19 and TRBJ1-1; tentative D call: TRBD1 (5 bases). Germline V lookup: CDR1 LNHDA, CDR2 SQIVND (reference sequence). The CDR3 covers 15 residues. The germline V and J ends were trimmed by 5 bases and 0 bases, with 13 bases remaining between them. CDR3 nucleotide sequence: TGTGCCAGTAGTCTCTTTTCAGGGATGAACACTGAAGCTTTCTTT. Protein: CASSLFSGMNTEAFF. Drawing the rest from reference TRBV19 and TRBJ1-1, the complete variable domain is DGGITQSPKYLFRKEGQNVTLSCEQNLNHDAMYWYRQDPGQGLRLIYYSQIVNDFQKGDIAEGYSVSREKKESFPLTVTSAQKNPTAFYLCASSLFSGMNTEAFFGQGTRLTVV.

The rearrangement uses TRBV7-4 and TRBJ2-7, with 10 bases aligning to TRBD2. CDR1 SGHVT and CDR2 SQSDAQ come from the germline V gene. The CDR3 is 16 residues long. V gave up 5 bases and J gave up 1 base; unmatched junction bases: 8. CDR3 protein: CASSKHGTSVSYEQYF. The CDR3 DNA reads TGTGCCAGCAGCAAGCACGGGACTAGCGTGTCCTACGAGCAGTACTTC.

V gene TRBV18 combines with J gene TRBJ2-1, with a tentative D call TRBD2 (5 bases). The CDR3 length is 12 residues. Germline assignment: CDR1 KGHSH and CDR2 LQKENI. V was cut by 6 bases and J by 7 bases, with 10 bases left in between. The CDR3 reads CASSAGENEQFF. CDR3 coding DNA: TGTGCCAGCTCCGCCGGGGAGAATGAGCAGTTCTTC.

This chain joins TRBV6-1 and TRBJ2-6; 7 bases are a match to TRBD1. CDR1 is MNHNS and CDR2 is SASEGT in the germline V gene. The CDR3 loop spans 15 amino acids. V was pared by 5 bases and J by 4 bases, with 5 bases of the junction left unmatched. This CDR3 reads CASSNRGSGANVLTF. CDR3 DNA: TGTGCCAGCAGTAACAGGGGTTCGGGGGCCAACGTCCTGACTTTC.

This clonotype was seen more than once but under ten times. V is TRBV30 and J is TRBJ1-5; 8 bases match TRBD1. The CDR3 consists of 15 residues. Germline CDR1 GTSNPN, CDR2 SVGIG (reference sequence). J gave up 3 bases and V 3 bases, and 7 bases lay outside the gene matches. Written as DNA, the CDR3 is TGTGCCTGGAGAGCAGGGGGCGGGATCAATCAGCCCCAGCATTTT. Translating gives CAWRAGGGINQPQHF.

This clonotype was found a few times. The rearrangement joins TRBV7-2 to TRBJ1-6; unclear D gene. The CDR3 extends over 15 amino acids. Germline CDR1 reads SGHTA; CDR2 reads FQGNSA. Trimming took 2 bases from V and 3 from J, leaving 8 bases between them. Here the CDR3 reads CASSLSGVYNSPLHF. The DNA for the CDR3 is TGTGCCAGCAGCTTATCCGGGGTCTATAATTCACCCCTCCACTTT.

The rearrangement links TRBV7-9 to TRBJ1-1; D is unresolved. CDR3 length: 13 residues. Germline V CDR1 and CDR2: SEHNR, FQNEAQ (reference sequence). The V end was cut by 1 base, the J end by 6 bases, with 9 bases between. The CDR3 loop reads CASSLEGISEAFF. The CDR3, as DNA: TGTGCCAGCAGCTTAGAAGGGATCTCTGAAGCTTTCTTT.

The chain carries TRBV11-3 and TRBJ2-3; D is unresolved. In germline, CDR1 is SGHNT, CDR2 YENEEA. This CDR3 spans 12 amino acids. Trimming removed 3 bases from V and 0 bases from J, with 1 base in between. In DNA, the CDR3 is TGTGCCAGCAGCTTTAGCACAGATACGCAGTATTTT. Protein: CASSFSTDTQYF.

The rearrangement links TRBV28 to TRBJ1-2, with a tentative D call TRBD1 (5 bases). CDR3 length equals 12 residues. Germline-derived CDR1 and CDR2 are MDHEN and SYDVKM. V gave up 4 bases and J gave up 7 bases, with 10 bases separating them. Here the CDR3 DNA reads TGTGCCAGCAGTTCTCCAGGGAGTGGCTACACCTTC. Translating gives CASSSPGSGYTF.

In this sample, this clonotype turned up a few times. This chain connects TRBV28 to TRBJ1-2; 7 bases are shared with TRBD1. The CDR3 runs 13 residues. The germline gives CDR1 MDHEN, CDR2 SYDVKM. Germline trimming cut 5 bases from V and 4 bases from J; bases unmatched to any gene: 4. The CDR3 DNA is TGTGCCAGCAGTCGGACAGGAGCCTATGGCTACACCTTC. Residues: CASSRTGAYGYTF.

The gene calls are TRBV5-8 and TRBJ1-5, with D tentatively TRBD1 (6 bases). The CDR3 runs 15 residues. Germline-derived CDR1 and CDR2 are SGHTS and YDEGEE. Trimming cost V 7 bases and J 1 base, with 15 bases left between them. The CDR3 sequence: CASFVTGLSNQPQHF. CDR3 bases: TGTGCCAGCTTCGTCACAGGGTTGAGCAATCAGCCCCAGCATTTT.

A few counts support this clonotype. This chain uses TRBV11-2 with TRBJ2-5, with D perhaps matching TRBD1 (7 bases). The CDR3 is 13 residues long. Trimming removed 6 bases at V and 7 bases at J, with 15 bases between. The germline CDR1 and CDR2 sequences are SGHAT and FQNNGV. The CDR3 sequence is CASSPFQGGTQYF. In nucleotides, the CDR3 is TGTGCCAGCAGTCCCTTTCAGGGGGGGACCCAGTACTTC.

This clonotype was detected a few times. The chain uses TRBV20-1 and TRBJ1-3; D ambiguous. Germline V CDR1 and CDR2: DFQATT, SNEGSKA (reference sequence). Trimming removed 7 bases at V and 4 bases at J, with 11 bases between. The CDR3 spans 12 residues. The CDR3 is CSGVSWGNTIYF. CDR3 in DNA: TGCAGTGGCGTTTCCTGGGGAAACACCATATATTTT.

This clonotype occurred a few times. This rearrangement joins TRBV7-9 to TRBJ1-3; weak D call: TRBD1 (5 bases). Germline-derived CDR1 and CDR2 are SEHNR and FQNEAQ (reference sequence). The CDR3 covers 14 residues. Trimming removed 3 bases at V and 6 bases at J, with 12 bases between. The CDR3 DNA sequence: TGTGCCAGCAGCTTTCAGGGTCCTTTAAACACCATATATTTT. It is translated as CASSFQGPLNTIYF.